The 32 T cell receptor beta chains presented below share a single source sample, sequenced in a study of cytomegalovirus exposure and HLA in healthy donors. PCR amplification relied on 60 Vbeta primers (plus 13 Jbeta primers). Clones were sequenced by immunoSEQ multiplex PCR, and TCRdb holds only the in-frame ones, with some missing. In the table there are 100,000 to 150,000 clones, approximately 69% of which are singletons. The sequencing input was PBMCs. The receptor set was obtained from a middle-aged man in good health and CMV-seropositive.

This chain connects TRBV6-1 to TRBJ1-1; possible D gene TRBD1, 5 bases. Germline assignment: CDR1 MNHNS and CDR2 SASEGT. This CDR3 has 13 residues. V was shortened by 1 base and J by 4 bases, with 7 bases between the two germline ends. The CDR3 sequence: CASSEGRATEAFF. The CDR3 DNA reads TGTGCCAGCAGTGAAGGCAGGGCCACTGAAGCTTTCTTT.

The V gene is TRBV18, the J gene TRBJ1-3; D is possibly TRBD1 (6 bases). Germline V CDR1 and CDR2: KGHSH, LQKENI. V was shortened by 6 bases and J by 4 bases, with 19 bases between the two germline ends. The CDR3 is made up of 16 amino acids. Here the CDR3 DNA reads TGTGCCAGCTCGTCTGTAGCAGGGGCTCGAGGAAACACCATATATTTT. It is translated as CASSSVAGARGNTIYF.

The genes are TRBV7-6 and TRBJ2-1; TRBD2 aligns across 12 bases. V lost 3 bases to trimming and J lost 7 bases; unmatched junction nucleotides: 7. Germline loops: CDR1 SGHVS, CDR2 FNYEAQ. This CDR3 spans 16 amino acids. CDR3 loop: CASSFGGTSGQNEQFF. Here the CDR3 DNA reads TGTGCCAGCAGCTTTGGTGGGACTAGCGGGCAAAATGAGCAGTTCTTC.

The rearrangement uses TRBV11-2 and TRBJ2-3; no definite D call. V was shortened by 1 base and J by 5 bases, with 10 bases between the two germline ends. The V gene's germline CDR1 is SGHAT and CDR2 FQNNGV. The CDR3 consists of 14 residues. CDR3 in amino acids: CASSLVPSGDTQYF. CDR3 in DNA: TGTGCCAGCAGCTTAGTCCCCTCCGGAGATACGCAGTATTTT.

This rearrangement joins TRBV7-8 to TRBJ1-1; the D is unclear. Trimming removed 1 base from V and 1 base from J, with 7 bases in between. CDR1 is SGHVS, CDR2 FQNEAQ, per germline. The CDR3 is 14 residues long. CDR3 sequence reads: CASSLEGANTEAFF. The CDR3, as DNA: TGTGCCAGCAGCTTAGAGGGAGCGAACACTGAAGCTTTCTTT.

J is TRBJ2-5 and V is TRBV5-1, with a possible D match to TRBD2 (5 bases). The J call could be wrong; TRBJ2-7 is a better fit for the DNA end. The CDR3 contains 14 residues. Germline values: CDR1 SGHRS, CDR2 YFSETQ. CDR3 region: CASSLDPGVYEQYF. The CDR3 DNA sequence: TGCGCCAGCAGCTTAGACCCCGGGGTTTACGAGCAGTACTTC.

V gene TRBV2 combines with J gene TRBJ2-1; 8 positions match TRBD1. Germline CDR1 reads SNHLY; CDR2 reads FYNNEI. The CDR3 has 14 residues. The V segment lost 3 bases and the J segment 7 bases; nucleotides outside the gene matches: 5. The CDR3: CASSDGQGLNEQFF. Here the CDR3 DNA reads TGTGCCAGCAGTGACGGACAGGGACTTAATGAGCAGTTCTTC.

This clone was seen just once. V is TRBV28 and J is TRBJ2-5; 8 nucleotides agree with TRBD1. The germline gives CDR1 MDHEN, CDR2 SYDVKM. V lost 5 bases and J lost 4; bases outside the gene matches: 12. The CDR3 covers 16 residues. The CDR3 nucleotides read TGTGCCAGCAGTCCCACCTCTGGACAGGGACGAGAGACCCAGTACTTC. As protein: CASSPTSGQGRETQYF.

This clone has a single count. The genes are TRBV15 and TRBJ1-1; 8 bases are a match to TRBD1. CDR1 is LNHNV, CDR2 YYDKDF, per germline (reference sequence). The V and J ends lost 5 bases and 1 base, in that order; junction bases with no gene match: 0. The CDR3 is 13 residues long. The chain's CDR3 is CATSGQGNTEAFF. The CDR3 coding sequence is TGTGCCACCAGCGGACAGGGGAACACTGAAGCTTTCTTT.

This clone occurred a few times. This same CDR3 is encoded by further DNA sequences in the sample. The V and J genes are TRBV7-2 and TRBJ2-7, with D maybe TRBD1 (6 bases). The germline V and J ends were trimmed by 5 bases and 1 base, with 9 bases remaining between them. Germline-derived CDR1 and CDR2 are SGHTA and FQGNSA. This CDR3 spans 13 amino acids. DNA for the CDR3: TGTGCCAGCAGCAGCAGGGGATCCTACGAGCAGTACTTC. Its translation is CASSSRGSYEQYF. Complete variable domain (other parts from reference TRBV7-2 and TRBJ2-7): GAGVSQSPSNKVTEKGKDVELRCDPISGHTALYWYRQSLGQGLEFLIYFQGNSAPDKSGLPSDRFSAERTGGSVSTLTIQRTQQEDSAVYLCASSSRGSYEQYFGPGTRLTVT.

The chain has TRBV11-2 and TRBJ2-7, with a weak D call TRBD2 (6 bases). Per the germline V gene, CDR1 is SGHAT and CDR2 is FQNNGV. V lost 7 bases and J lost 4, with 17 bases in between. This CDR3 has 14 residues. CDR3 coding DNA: TGTGCCAGCACCTCGAGGAGGGCCCGGTACGAGCAGTACTTC. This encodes CASTSRRARYEQYF.

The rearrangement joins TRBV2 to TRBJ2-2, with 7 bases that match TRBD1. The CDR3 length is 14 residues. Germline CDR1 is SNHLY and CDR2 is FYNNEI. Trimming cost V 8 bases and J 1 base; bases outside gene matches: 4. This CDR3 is CASRTGQNTGELFF. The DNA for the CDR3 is TGTGCCAGCCGGACAGGCCAGAACACCGGGGAGCTGTTTTTT. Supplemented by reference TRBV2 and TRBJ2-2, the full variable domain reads EPEVTQTPSHQVTQMGQEVILRCVPISNHLYFYWYRQILGQKVEFLVSFYNNEISEKSEIFDDQFSVERPDGSNFTLKIRSTKLEDSAMYFCASRTGQNTGELFFGEGSRLTVL.

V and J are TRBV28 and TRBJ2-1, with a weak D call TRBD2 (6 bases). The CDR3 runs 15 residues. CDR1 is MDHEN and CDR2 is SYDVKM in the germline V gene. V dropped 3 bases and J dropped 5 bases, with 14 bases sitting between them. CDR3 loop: CASSFFGGRDNEQFF. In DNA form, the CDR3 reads TGTGCCAGCAGTTTTTTCGGGGGACGGGACAATGAGCAGTTCTTC.

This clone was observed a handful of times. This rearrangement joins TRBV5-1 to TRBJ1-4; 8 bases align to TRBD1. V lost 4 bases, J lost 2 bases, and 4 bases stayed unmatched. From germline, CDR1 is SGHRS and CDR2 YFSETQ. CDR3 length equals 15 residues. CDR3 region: CASSMDRVTNEKLFF. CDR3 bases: TGCGCCAGCAGCATGGACAGGGTGACTAATGAAAAACTGTTTTTT.

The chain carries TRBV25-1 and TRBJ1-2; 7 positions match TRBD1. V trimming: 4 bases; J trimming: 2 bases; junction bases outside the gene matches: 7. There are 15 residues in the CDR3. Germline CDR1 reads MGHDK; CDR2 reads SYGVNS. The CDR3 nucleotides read TGTGCCAGCAGTGCTCGGGACAGAGGAAACTATGGCTACACCTTC. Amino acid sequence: CASSARDRGNYGYTF.

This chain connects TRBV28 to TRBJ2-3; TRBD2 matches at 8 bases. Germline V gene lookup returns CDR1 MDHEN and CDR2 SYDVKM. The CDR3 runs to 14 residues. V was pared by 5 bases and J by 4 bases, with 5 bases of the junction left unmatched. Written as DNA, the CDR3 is TGTGCCAGCAGTCCGGGACTAGTAGCAGATACGCAGTATTTT. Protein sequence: CASSPGLVADTQYF.

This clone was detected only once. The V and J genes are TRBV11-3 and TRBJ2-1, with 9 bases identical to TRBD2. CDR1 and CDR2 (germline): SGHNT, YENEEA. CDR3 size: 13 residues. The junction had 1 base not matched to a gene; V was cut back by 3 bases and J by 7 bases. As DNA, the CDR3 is TGTGCCAGCAGCTTGACTAGCGGAAATGAGCAGTTCTTC. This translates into CASSLTSGNEQFF.

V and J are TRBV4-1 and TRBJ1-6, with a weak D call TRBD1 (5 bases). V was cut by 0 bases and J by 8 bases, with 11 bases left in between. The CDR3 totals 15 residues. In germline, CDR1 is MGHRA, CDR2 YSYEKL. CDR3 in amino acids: CASSQDRGFDSPLHF. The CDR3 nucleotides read TGCGCCAGCAGCCAAGATCGGGGGTTCGATTCACCCCTCCACTTT.

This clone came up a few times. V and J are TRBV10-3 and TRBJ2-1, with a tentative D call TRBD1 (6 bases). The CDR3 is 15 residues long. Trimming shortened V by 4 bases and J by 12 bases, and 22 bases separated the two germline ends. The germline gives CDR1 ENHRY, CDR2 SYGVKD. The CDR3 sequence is CAISGIVSGQARQFF. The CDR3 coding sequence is TGTGCCATCAGTGGTATCGTCTCGGGACAAGCGAGGCAGTTCTTC.

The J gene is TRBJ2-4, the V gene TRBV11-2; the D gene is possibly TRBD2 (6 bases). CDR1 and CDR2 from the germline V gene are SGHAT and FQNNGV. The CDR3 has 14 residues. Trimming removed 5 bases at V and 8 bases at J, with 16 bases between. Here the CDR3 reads CASSLSGGEDIQYF. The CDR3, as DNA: TGTGCCAGCAGCCTTAGCGGAGGAGAGGACATTCAGTACTTC.

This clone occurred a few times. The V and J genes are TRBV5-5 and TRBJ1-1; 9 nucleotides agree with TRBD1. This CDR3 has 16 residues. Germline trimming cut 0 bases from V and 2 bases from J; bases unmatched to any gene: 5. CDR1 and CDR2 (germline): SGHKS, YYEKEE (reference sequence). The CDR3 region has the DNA TGTGCCAGCAGCTTGGGGGACAGGGTCGTAAACACTGAAGCTTTCTTT. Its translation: CASSLGDRVVNTEAFF.

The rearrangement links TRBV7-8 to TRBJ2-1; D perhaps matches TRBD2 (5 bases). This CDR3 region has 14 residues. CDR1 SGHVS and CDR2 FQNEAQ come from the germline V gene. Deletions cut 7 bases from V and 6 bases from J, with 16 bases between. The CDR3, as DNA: TGTGCCAGCACCCGAGAAGAGCGGATCAATGAGCAGTTCTTC. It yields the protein CASTREERINEQFF.

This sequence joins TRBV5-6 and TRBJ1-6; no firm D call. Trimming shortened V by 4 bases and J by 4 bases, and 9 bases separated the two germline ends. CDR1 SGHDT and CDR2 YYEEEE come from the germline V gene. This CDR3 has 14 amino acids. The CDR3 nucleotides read TGTGCCAGCAGCCCAGGTGGATATAATTCACCCCTCCACTTT. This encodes CASSPGGYNSPLHF.

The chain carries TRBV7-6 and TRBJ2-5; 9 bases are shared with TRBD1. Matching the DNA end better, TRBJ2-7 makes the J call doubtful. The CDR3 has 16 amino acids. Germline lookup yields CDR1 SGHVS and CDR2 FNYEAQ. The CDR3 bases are TGTGCCAGCAGCCGTCCGAGTGGGACAGGGTCCGGCGAGCAGTACTTC. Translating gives CASSRPSGTGSGEQYF.

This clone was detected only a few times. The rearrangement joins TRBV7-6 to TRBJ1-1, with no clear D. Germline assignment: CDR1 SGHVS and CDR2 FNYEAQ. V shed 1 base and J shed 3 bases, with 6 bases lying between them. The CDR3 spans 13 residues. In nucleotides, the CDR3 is TGTGCCAGCAGCTTAGACAAAGACACTGAAGCTTTCTTT. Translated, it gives CASSLDKDTEAFF.

CDR3 residues: CASRLEDPLNTEAFF. The CDR3 nucleotides read TGTGCAAGTCGCTTGGAGGACCCTTTGAACACTGAAGCTTTCTTT. The J gene is TRBJ1-1, the V gene TRBV12-2. TRBV12-2 is assigned pseudogene status. This CDR3 has 15 residues.

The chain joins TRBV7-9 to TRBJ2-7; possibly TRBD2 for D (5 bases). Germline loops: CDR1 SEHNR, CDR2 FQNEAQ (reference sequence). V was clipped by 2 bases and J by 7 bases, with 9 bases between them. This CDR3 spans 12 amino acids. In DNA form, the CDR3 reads TGTGCCAGCAGCTTAATTGGGGAGGAGCAGTACTTC. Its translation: CASSLIGEEQYF.

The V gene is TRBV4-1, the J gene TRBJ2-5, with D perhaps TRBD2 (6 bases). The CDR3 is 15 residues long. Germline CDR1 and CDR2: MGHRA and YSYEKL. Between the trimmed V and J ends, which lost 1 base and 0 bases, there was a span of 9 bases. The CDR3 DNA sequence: TGCGCCAGCAGCCAAGGGAGGGGAGACCAAGAGACCCAGTACTTC. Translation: CASSQGRGDQETQYF.

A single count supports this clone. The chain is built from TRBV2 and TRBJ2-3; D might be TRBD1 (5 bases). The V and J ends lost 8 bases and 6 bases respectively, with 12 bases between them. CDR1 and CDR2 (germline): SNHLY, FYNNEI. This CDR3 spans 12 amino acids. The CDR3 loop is CASVRAGDTQYF. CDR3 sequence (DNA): TGTGCCAGCGTAAGGGCAGGGGATACGCAGTATTTT.

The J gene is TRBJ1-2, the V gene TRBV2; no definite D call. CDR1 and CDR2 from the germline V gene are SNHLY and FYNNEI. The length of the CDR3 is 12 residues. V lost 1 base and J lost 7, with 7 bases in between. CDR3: CASSEGPSGYTF. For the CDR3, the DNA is TGTGCCAGCAGTGAAGGGCCTAGTGGCTACACCTTC.

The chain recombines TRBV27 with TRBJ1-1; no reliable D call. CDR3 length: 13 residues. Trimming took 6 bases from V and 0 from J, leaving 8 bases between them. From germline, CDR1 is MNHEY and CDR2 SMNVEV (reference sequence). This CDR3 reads CASSVLMNTEAFF. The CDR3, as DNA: TGTGCCAGCAGCGTCCTTATGAACACTGAAGCTTTCTTT.

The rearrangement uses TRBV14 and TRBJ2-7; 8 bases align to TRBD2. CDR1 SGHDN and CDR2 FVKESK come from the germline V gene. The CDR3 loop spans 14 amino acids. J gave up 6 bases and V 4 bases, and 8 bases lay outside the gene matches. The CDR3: CASSPPGGRIEQYF. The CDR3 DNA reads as TGTGCCAGCAGCCCCCCGGGGGGGCGCATCGAGCAGTACTTC.